These 31 T cell receptor beta chains were sequenced from one sample in a study of blood T cell repertoires in COVID-19. Produced via immunoSEQ multiplex PCR; TCRdb's table is partial and in-frame only. The sample contains 100,000 or so clones, approximately 62% of which appear only once. Sequenced sample: peripheral blood. The receptors here all came from a man older than 75 with acute or convalescent COVID-19.

J is TRBJ2-3 and V is TRBV4-3; 9 positions match TRBD2. Germline V gene lookup returns CDR1 LGHNA and CDR2 YSLEER. V trimming: 1 base; J trimming: 1 base; junction bases outside the gene matches: 6. There are 17 residues in the CDR3. The CDR3 loop is CASSQGPSGKRTDTQYF. CDR3 nucleotide sequence: TGCGCCAGCAGCCAAGGCCCTAGCGGGAAGCGCACAGATACGCAGTATTTT.

This clone was counted once. The chain joins TRBV2 to TRBJ2-1; TRBD2 matches at 11 bases. CDR1 SNHLY and CDR2 FYNNEI come from the germline V gene. The length of the CDR3 is 13 residues. J gave up 4 bases and V 10 bases, and 3 bases lay outside the gene matches. CDR3 region: CATLAGEYNEQFF. The CDR3 DNA reads TGTGCCACACTAGCGGGAGAGTACAATGAGCAGTTCTTC.

The chain carries TRBV28 and TRBJ1-4, with D perhaps TRBD1 (5 bases). The CDR3 is 14 residues long. CDR1 and CDR2 (germline): MDHEN, SYDVKM. V lost 5 bases and J lost 8, with 15 bases in between. CDR3 amino acids: CASSAQGGREKLFF. The CDR3 bases are TGTGCCAGCAGTGCGCAGGGAGGAAGGGAAAAACTGTTTTTT.

Only one count was recorded for this clone. The gene calls are TRBV9 and TRBJ2-1; possible D gene TRBD2, 6 bases. Germline CDR1 reads SGDLS; CDR2 reads YYNGEE. The CDR3 runs to 16 residues. The V and J ends lost 3 bases and 6 bases respectively, with 19 bases between them. CDR3: CASSGEAGMAANEQFF. Here the CDR3 DNA reads TGTGCCAGCAGCGGTGAAGCGGGTATGGCCGCCAATGAGCAGTTCTTC.

The chain combines TRBV2 with TRBJ1-1, with D possibly TRBD1 on 6 matching bases. CDR3 size: 13 residues. Per the germline V gene, CDR1 is SNHLY and CDR2 is FYNNEI. The V end was cut by 5 bases, the J end by 2 bases, with 9 bases between. The CDR3 DNA follows: TGTGCCAGCAGTAAGGACAGTAACACTGAAGCTTTCTTT. As protein: CASSKDSNTEAFF.

V gene TRBV30 combines with J gene TRBJ1-1, with 9 bases identical to TRBD1. V dropped 1 base and J dropped 5; count of bases not matched to a gene: 2. Per germline, CDR1 GTSNPN and CDR2 SVGIG (reference sequence). CDR3 size: 13 residues. The CDR3 DNA follows: TGTGCCTGGAGTGCGGGACAGGGTACTGAAGCTTTCTTT. This codes for CAWSAGQGTEAFF.

V and J are TRBV3-1 (or the pseudogene TRBV3-2) and TRBJ2-3, with 16 bases aligning to TRBD2. Germline V gives CDR1 LGHDT, CDR2 YNNKEL (reference sequence). The CDR3 length is 20 residues. V dropped 5 bases and J dropped 2; count of bases not matched to a gene: 13. The CDR3 protein is CASSTQGGLAGGKATDTQYF. CDR3 sequence (DNA): TGTGCCAGCAGCACCCAGGGGGGACTAGCGGGAGGGAAGGCCACAGATACGCAGTATTTT.

The chain is built from TRBV7-8 and TRBJ1-1; D not resolved. This CDR3 has 12 amino acids. V gave up 5 bases and J gave up 5 bases, with 9 bases separating them. The germline CDR1 and CDR2 sequences are SGHVS and FQNEAQ. For the CDR3, the DNA is TGTGCCAGCAGCGTATCGGGTACTGAAGCTTTCTTT. It encodes CASSVSGTEAFF. Based on the CDR3 plus reference TRBV7-8 and TRBJ1-1, the full variable domain is GAGVSQSPRYKVAKRGQDVALRCDPISGHVSLFWYQQALGQGPEFLTYFQNEAQLDKSGLPSDRFFAERPEGSVSTLKIQRTQQEDSAVYLCASSVSGTEAFFGQGTRLTVV.

The V and J genes are TRBV7-2 and TRBJ1-5; maybe TRBD1 (5 bases). Germline loops: CDR1 SGHTA, CDR2 FQGNSA. There are 13 residues in the CDR3. V lost 5 bases to trimming and J lost 3 bases, with 8 bases between them. CDR3 amino acids: CASSEQDNQPQHF. CDR3 DNA: TGTGCCAGCAGCGAACAGGACAATCAGCCCCAGCATTTT.

V usage is TRBV27 and J usage is TRBJ2-7; D perhaps matches TRBD1 (6 bases). This CDR3 spans 13 amino acids. Germline CDR1 MNHEY, CDR2 SMNVEV (reference sequence). Trimming cost V 5 bases and J 2 bases, with 10 bases left between them. CDR3 protein: CASSPGQAYEQYF. The DNA for the CDR3 is TGTGCCAGCAGTCCGGGACAAGCCTACGAGCAGTACTTC.

This sequence joins TRBV3-1 (or the pseudogene TRBV3-2) and TRBJ2-3; perhaps TRBD2 as D (5 bases). CDR3 size: 14 residues. Per the germline V gene, CDR1 is LGHDT and CDR2 is YNNKEL (reference sequence). Trimming took 1 base from V and 5 from J, leaving 10 bases between them. The CDR3 here is CASSQADYVDTQYF. CDR3 DNA: TGTGCCAGCAGCCAAGCTGACTACGTAGATACGCAGTATTTT.

This rearrangement joins TRBV19 to TRBJ2-5; a possible D gene is TRBD1 (5 bases). The CDR3 consists of 13 residues. CDR1 LNHDA and CDR2 SQIVND come from the germline V gene (reference sequence). Trimming stripped 3 bases from V and 2 bases from J, with 7 bases between. CDR3 coding DNA: TGTGCCAGTAGTATCCCAGGGCAAGAGACCCAGTACTTC. Protein: CASSIPGQETQYF. The full variable domain, with the rest looked up from reference TRBV19 and TRBJ2-5, is DGGITQSPKYLFRKEGQNVTLSCEQNLNHDAMYWYRQDPGQGLRLIYYSQIVNDFQKGDIAEGYSVSREKKESFPLTVTSAQKNPTAFYLCASSIPGQETQYFGPGTRLLVL.

The chain recombines TRBV18 with TRBJ1-1; 9 bases line up with TRBD1. This CDR3 has 14 amino acids. Trimming cost V 6 bases and J 2 bases; bases outside gene matches: 4. Germline loops: CDR1 KGHSH, CDR2 LQKENI. The CDR3 reads CASSKQGANTEAFF. CDR3 in DNA: TGTGCCAGCTCTAAACAGGGGGCTAACACTGAAGCTTTCTTT.

This chain connects TRBV7-2 to TRBJ2-1; 8 bases fit TRBD2. Germline CDR1 and CDR2: SGHTA and FQGNSA. The CDR3 has 17 residues. Trimming cost V 4 bases and J 4 bases; bases outside gene matches: 12. CDR3 sequence reads: CASSSRLRPSGYNEQFF. As DNA, the CDR3 is TGTGCCAGCAGCTCCCGCCTCAGGCCTAGCGGGTACAATGAGCAGTTCTTC.

This clone was seen repeatedly, ten times or more. This CDR3 reads CASSEGPGQPQHF. CDR3 DNA: TGCGCCAGCAGCGAAGGGCCGGGGCAGCCCCAGCATTTT. This chain joins TRBV5-1 and TRBJ1-5; D ambiguous. Germline V gene lookup returns CDR1 SGHRS and CDR2 YFSETQ. Trimming removed 4 bases at V and 7 bases at J, with 12 bases between. The CDR3 runs 13 residues.

The rearrangement joins TRBV7-9 to TRBJ2-1, with 12 bases fitting TRBD2. The V and J ends lost 1 base and 8 bases, in that order; junction bases with no gene match: 12. The CDR3 has 18 residues. CDR1 is SEHNR, CDR2 FQNEAQ, per germline (reference sequence). In nucleotides, the CDR3 is TGTGCCAGCAGCTTAGGTCTAGCGGGAGGGCCTGGACTAGATGAGCAGTTCTTC. As protein: CASSLGLAGGPGLDEQFF.

This chain uses TRBV24-1 with TRBJ1-2; no clear D. Germline V gene sequence: CDR1 KGHDR, CDR2 SFDVKD. Trimming cost V 1 base and J 6 bases, with 11 bases left between them. The CDR3 spans 14 residues. The CDR3 region is CATSDFAPGDGYTF. CDR3 nucleotide sequence: TGTGCCACCAGTGATTTTGCCCCAGGTGATGGCTACACCTTC.

This chain joins TRBV5-4 and TRBJ2-3; the match to TRBD2 covers 9 bases. CDR3 length equals 14 residues. The V and J ends lost 1 base and 5 bases, in that order; junction bases with no gene match: 2. In germline, CDR1 is SGHNT, CDR2 YYREEE (reference sequence). The DNA for the CDR3 is TGTGCCAGCAGCTTGCTAGCGGGATTAGATACGCAGTATTTT. This sequence encodes CASSLLAGLDTQYF.

The rearrangement links TRBV7-6 to TRBJ2-1; 7 bases line up with TRBD2. This CDR3 contains 18 residues. Germline trimming cut 5 bases from V and 2 bases from J; bases unmatched to any gene: 15. Germline CDR1 is SGHVS and CDR2 is FNYEAQ. The CDR3 is CASSPSTPLAATYNEQFF. The CDR3 DNA follows: TGTGCCAGCAGCCCATCGACCCCCCTAGCGGCAACCTACAATGAGCAGTTCTTC.

The gene calls are TRBV5-6 and TRBJ2-7; possible D gene TRBD1, 5 bases. Per the germline V gene, CDR1 is SGHDT and CDR2 is YYEEEE. The V and J ends lost 3 bases and 6 bases respectively, with 13 bases between them. The CDR3 runs to 13 residues. The CDR3 bases are TGTGCCAGCAGCTCCGGACACACGCCCGAGCAGTACTTC. Translating it yields CASSSGHTPEQYF.

This chain links TRBV28 with TRBJ2-5, with 7 bases identical to TRBD1. CDR3 length: 12 residues. Per germline, CDR1 MDHEN and CDR2 SYDVKM. V gave up 3 bases and J gave up 9 bases; unmatched junction bases: 4. The CDR3 nucleotides read TGTGCCAGCAGTTTCGTCGGACAGGCCCAGTACTTC. Translation: CASSFVGQAQYF.

The chain links TRBV7-6 to TRBJ2-5; 10 bases are shared with TRBD1. CDR1 SGHVS and CDR2 FNYEAQ come from the germline V gene. The ends lost 5 bases at V and 5 bases at J; junction bases unmatched: 8. This CDR3 region has 15 residues. The CDR3 DNA is TGTGCCAGCAGCGCCCGACAGGGGGCGGGGGAGACCCAGTACTTC. This translates into CASSARQGAGETQYF.

The J gene is TRBJ2-7, the V gene TRBV24-1, with D possibly matching TRBD1 (6 bases). The length of the CDR3 is 15 residues. Trimming took 4 bases from V and 0 from J, leaving 12 bases between them. Germline assignment: CDR1 KGHDR and CDR2 SFDVKD. CDR3 bases: TGTGCCACCAGTGACCACAGGGCTCTCTCCTACGAGCAGTACTTC. Residues: CATSDHRALSYEQYF.

The J gene is TRBJ2-7, the V gene TRBV27; no clear D gene. The V end lost 3 bases, the J end lost 7 bases, and 16 bases lay between the germline ends. Germline V CDR1 and CDR2: MNHEY, SMNVEV (reference sequence). The CDR3 loop spans 14 amino acids. This chain's CDR3 is CASSFLGSSWEQYF. The CDR3 DNA is TGTGCCAGCAGTTTTCTGGGTAGCTCCTGGGAGCAGTACTTC.

The V gene is TRBV27, the J gene TRBJ2-2; D ambiguous. V lost 5 bases, J lost 0 bases, and 7 bases lay in between. CDR3 length: 14 amino acids. Germline V lookup: CDR1 MNHEY, CDR2 SMNVEV (reference sequence). The CDR3 reads CASSPLSNTGELFF. The DNA for the CDR3 is TGTGCCAGCAGTCCCCTGTCGAACACCGGGGAGCTGTTTTTT.

This clone turned up a few times. The J gene is TRBJ2-5, the V gene TRBV6-2 or TRBV6-3, with 13 bases that match TRBD2. Germline V gene sequence: CDR1 MNHEY, CDR2 SVGEGT. The CDR3 length is 20 residues. Losses at the gene ends were 4 bases for V and 5 bases for J; bases not matched to a gene: 19. The CDR3 sequence is CASSSPRRGLAGEIAETQYF. The DNA for the CDR3 is TGTGCCAGCAGTTCGCCGAGGCGAGGACTAGCGGGAGAGATCGCGGAGACCCAGTACTTC.

Notes on this clone: Other DNA variants within this sample encode the same CDR3. This rearrangement joins TRBV6-2 or TRBV6-3 to TRBJ1-5; possibly TRBD1 for D (5 bases). This CDR3 is 14 amino acids long. V was cut by 4 bases and J by 6 bases, with 13 bases left in between. Germline CDR1 and CDR2: MNHEY and SVGEGT. In nucleotides, the CDR3 is TGTGCCAGCAGTTCCCCGGGGGGTGGTCAGCCCCAGCATTTT. It translates to CASSSPGGGQPQHF.

The count of this clone is one. The CDR3 region has the DNA TGCGCCACCACGGTCCCGGGACAGGGGCTGAGAGAGCAGTACTTC. Translated: CATTVPGQGLREQYF. This chain links TRBV10-2 with TRBJ2-7, with 10 nucleotides matching TRBD1. The ends lost 10 bases at V and 7 bases at J; junction bases unmatched: 16. The germline gives CDR1 WSHSY, CDR2 SAAADI. This CDR3 contains 15 residues.

A remark on this clone: One junction end does not reproduce the germline sequence, and a read error may be involved. The V and J genes are TRBV6-2 or TRBV6-3 and TRBJ2-1, with 11 bases aligning to TRBD2. The CDR3 length is 18 residues. Germline values: CDR1 MNHEY, CDR2 SVGEGT. CDR3 amino acids: CASSHSTLAGGRYNEQFF. For the CDR3, the DNA is TGTGCCAGCAGTCACTCCACCCTAGCGGGAGGTCGCTACAATGAGCAGTTCTTC.

The rearrangement uses TRBV28 and TRBJ1-1, with 7 bases matching TRBD1. The V and J ends lost 5 bases and 7 bases, in that order; junction bases with no gene match: 10. Looked up from germline, CDR1 is MDHEN and CDR2 is SYDVKM. The CDR3 is 14 amino acids. Here the CDR3 reads CASSPTRGIFEAFF. CDR3 nucleotides: TGTGCCAGCAGTCCCACCAGGGGGATCTTTGAAGCTTTCTTT. Based on the CDR3 plus reference TRBV28 and TRBJ1-1, the full variable domain is DVKVTQSSRYLVKRTGEKVFLECVQDMDHENMFWYRQDPGLGLRLIYFSYDVKMKEKGDIPEGYSVSREKKERFSLILESASTNQTSMYLCASSPTRGIFEAFFGQGTRLTVV.

V and J are TRBV28 and TRBJ1-1; D unresolved. The CDR3 is 13 amino acids. Germline assignment: CDR1 MDHEN and CDR2 SYDVKM. V lost 7 bases, J lost 1 base, and 10 bases lay in between. In DNA, the CDR3 is TGTGCCAGCAATACACCAGGGAACACTGAAGCTTTCTTT. It specifies CASNTPGNTEAFF.